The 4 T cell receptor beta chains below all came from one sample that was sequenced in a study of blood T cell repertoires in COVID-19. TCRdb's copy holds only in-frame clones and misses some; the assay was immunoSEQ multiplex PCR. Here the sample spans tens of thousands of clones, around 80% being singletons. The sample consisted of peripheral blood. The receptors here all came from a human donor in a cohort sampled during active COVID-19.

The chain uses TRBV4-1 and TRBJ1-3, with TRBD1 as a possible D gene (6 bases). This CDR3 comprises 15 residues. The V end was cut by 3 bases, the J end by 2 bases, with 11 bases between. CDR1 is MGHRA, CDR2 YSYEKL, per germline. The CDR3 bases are TGCGCCAGCAGCCAGAAAGGGACAACTGGAAACACCATATATTTT. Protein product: CASSQKGTTGNTIYF.

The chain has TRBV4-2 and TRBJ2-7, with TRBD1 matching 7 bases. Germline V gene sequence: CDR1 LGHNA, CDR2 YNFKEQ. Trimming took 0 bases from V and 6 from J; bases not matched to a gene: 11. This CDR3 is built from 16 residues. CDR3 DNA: TGTGCCAGCAGCCAAGATTCGACAGGGCAGGGTTTCGAGCAGTACTTC. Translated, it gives CASSQDSTGQGFEQYF.

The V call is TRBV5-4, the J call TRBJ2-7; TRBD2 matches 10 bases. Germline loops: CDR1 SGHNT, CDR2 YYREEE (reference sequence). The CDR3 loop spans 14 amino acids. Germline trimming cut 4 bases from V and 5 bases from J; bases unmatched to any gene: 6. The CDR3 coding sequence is TGTGCCAGCAGCGGCGGACTAGCGGTCAACGAGCAGTACTTC. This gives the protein CASSGGLAVNEQYF.

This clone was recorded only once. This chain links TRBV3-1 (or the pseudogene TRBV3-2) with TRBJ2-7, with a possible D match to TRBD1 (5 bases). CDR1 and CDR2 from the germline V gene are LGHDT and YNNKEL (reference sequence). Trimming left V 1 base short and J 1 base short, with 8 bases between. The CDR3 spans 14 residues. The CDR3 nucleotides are TGTGCCAGCAGCCAAGGGGGCCCTTCCTACGAGCAGTACTTC. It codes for CASSQGGPSYEQYF.